This TCR beta chain originates from a study of CD4 T cells in relation to SARS-CoV-2 and coronaviruses. Study-wide background: After roughly ten days of antigen culture, PBMC TCR beta CDR3s were sequenced.

The junction had 9 bases not matched to a gene; V was cut back by 5 bases and J by 5 bases. Germline lookup yields CDR1 SGHTA and CDR2 FQGTGA. This CDR3 is built from 15 residues. Unexposed donor CD4+ T cells date from about 2011-2019, before the COVID-19 pandemic. Isolation of CD4+ T cells took place after about 10 days in culture. As cell numbers allowed, unexposed-donor CD4+ T cells faced SARS-CoV-2 S/N and four cold-coronavirus spikes. Notes on the study in general: The cross-reactivity analysis covered only spike protein, not other viral proteins.

The method was immunoSEQ multiplex PCR; TCRdb's version includes in-frame clones alone and lacks a portion of them. The sample lists 25,000 to 35,000 clones, 60% to 80% occurring once. Regarding this clone: The antigen is unknown.

This TCR came from a human donor in good health. Sequencing was done on a sample of CD4+ T cells from PBMCs, cultured in vitro. J is TRBJ2-1 and V is TRBV7-3; 7 nucleotides line up with TRBD2. CDR3 protein: CASSPRAGANNEQFF. The CDR3, as DNA: TGTGCCAGCAGCCCCCGGGCGGGAGCGAACAATGAGCAGTTCTTC. Complete variable domain (other parts from reference TRBV7-3 and TRBJ2-1): GAGVSQTPSNKVTEKGKYVELRCDPISGHTALYWYRQSLGQGPEFLIYFQGTGAADDSGLPNDRFFAVRPEGSVSTLKIQRTERGDSAVYLCASSPRAGANNEQFFGPGTRLTVL.